One and the same sample provided the 23 T cell receptor beta chains below, sequenced in a study of response to subunit inactivated influenza vaccine (dated by TCRdb to 2016 to 2018). Preparation of the library involved RT-PCR. Sequencer: Illumina HiSeq 2500. TCRdb reprocessed the public reads (quality trimming at Q25 with fastp, clone calling with MiXCR) and kept in-frame beta chains. For every CDR3 protein sequence, its rows merge into one entry that carries the most common genes and DNA. This sample is represented by 450,000 to 700,000 distinct CDR3 sequences; about 14% of them were singletons. Around 10% of the sample rests with the top ten. The sample was PBMCs from blood, taken 11 to 12 days after vaccination. The receptor source for this set is a man aged 50-59 years who received an inactivated influenza vaccine. Donor details come from another sample of the same person, matched by shared clones.

The V gene is TRBV18, the J gene TRBJ2-3, with 7 bases identical to TRBD1. The length of the CDR3 is 16 residues. V lost 3 bases to trimming and J lost 4 bases; unmatched junction nucleotides: 10. Germline CDR1 KGHSH, CDR2 LQKENI. The CDR3 sequence is CASSPSRQGGADTQYF. CDR3 DNA: TGTGCCAGCTCACCGTCCCGACAGGGCGGCGCAGATACGCAGTATTTT.

In this sample, this clonotype turned up a few times. The chain carries TRBV5-1 and TRBJ2-5; 7 bases are shared with TRBD1. Germline V gene data show CDR1 as SGHRS and CDR2 as YFSETQ. The CDR3 loop spans 15 amino acids. V dropped 1 base and J dropped 0; count of bases not matched to a gene: 3. This CDR3 reads CASSLLTGNQETQYF. CDR3 sequence (DNA): TGCGCCAGCAGCTTGTTGACAGGGAACCAAGAGACCCAGTACTTC.

In this sample, this clonotype turned up a few times. J is TRBJ2-2 and V is TRBV6-1, with 8 bases aligning to TRBD1. The J segment lost 7 bases and the V segment lost 6 bases, leaving 7 bases of the junction unmatched. Germline CDR1 MNHNS, CDR2 SASEGT. The CDR3 extends over 14 amino acids. The DNA for the CDR3 is TGTGCCAGCAGCCCGGGACAGGTTTACGGGGAGCTGTTTTTT. Residues: CASSPGQVYGELFF.

This clonotype has a handful of counts. The chain joins TRBV30 to TRBJ2-7; D unclear. Germline assignment: CDR1 GTSNPN and CDR2 SVGIG (reference sequence). The CDR3 runs 12 residues. The V gene lost 1 base and the J gene lost 1 base, with 5 bases spanning the gap. Here the CDR3 reads CAWSAPSYEQYF. The CDR3 nucleotides read TGTGCCTGGAGTGCCCCTTCCTACGAGCAGTACTTC.

The chain has TRBV20-1 and TRBJ2-3, with D tentatively TRBD2 (6 bases). Germline loops: CDR1 DFQATT, CDR2 SNEGSKA (reference sequence). V lost 2 bases and J 2 bases, leaving 17 bases between the germline ends. The CDR3 consists of 16 residues. The CDR3 spells CSARINFGEVTDTQYF. The CDR3 DNA follows: TGCAGTGCTAGAATCAATTTCGGGGAGGTCACAGATACGCAGTATTTT.

This rearrangement joins TRBV28 to TRBJ2-3, with 10 bases aligning to TRBD2. Germline V gives CDR1 MDHEN, CDR2 SYDVKM. CDR3 length equals 17 residues. The junction had 7 bases not matched to a gene; V was cut back by 2 bases and J by 2 bases. The CDR3 loop reads CASSLLLAGVNTDTQYF. The DNA for the CDR3 is TGTGCCAGCAGTTTACTCCTAGCGGGGGTAAACACAGATACGCAGTATTTT. Supplemented by reference TRBV28 and TRBJ2-3, the full variable domain reads DVKVTQSSRYLVKRTGEKVFLECVQDMDHENMFWYRQDPGLGLRLIYFSYDVKMKEKGDIPEGYSVSREKKERFSLILESASTNQTSMYLCASSLLLAGVNTDTQYFGPGTRLTVL.

The rearrangement joins TRBV29-1 to TRBJ2-3; perhaps TRBD2 as D (6 bases). The germline gives CDR1 SQVTM, CDR2 ANQGSEA. The CDR3 spans 15 residues. V lost 6 bases and J lost 0, with 16 bases in between. The CDR3: CSVAEGGISTDTQYF. CDR3 in DNA: TGCAGCGTCGCCGAGGGAGGAATTAGCACAGATACGCAGTATTTT.

The chain employs TRBV5-6 and TRBJ2-7; either TRBD1 or TRBD2 may fit D (5 bases each). V lost 4 bases and J 5 bases, leaving 13 bases between the germline ends. From germline, CDR1 is SGHDT and CDR2 YYEEEE. The length of the CDR3 is 13 residues. CDR3 residues: CASSPDRGDEQYF. The CDR3 DNA reads as TGTGCCAGCAGCCCGGATCGAGGGGACGAGCAGTACTTC.

The chain carries TRBV7-2 and TRBJ2-1; D possibly corresponds to TRBD2 (7 bases). The CDR3 is 17 residues long. Between the trimmed V and J ends, which lost 1 base and 2 bases, there was a span of 15 bases. Germline V gene sequence: CDR1 SGHTA, CDR2 FQGNSA. The CDR3 sequence is CASSLEGGGGTYNEQFF. In nucleotides, the CDR3 is TGTGCCAGCAGCTTAGAAGGGGGAGGGGGGACCTACAATGAGCAGTTCTTC.

The CDR3 DNA follows: TGCAGCGGAATACAGGGGGCTTTCACTGAAGCTTTCTTT. Translation gives CSGIQGAFTEAFF. This chain links TRBV29-1 with TRBJ1-1, with 9 bases matching TRBD1. The V gene end was trimmed by 7 bases and the J gene end by 4 bases; junction bases not matched to a gene: 7. Germline loops: CDR1 SQVTM, CDR2 ANQGSEA. The CDR3 extends over 13 amino acids.

The V and J genes are TRBV6-2 or TRBV6-3 and TRBJ2-3; TRBD2 aligns across 9 bases. The V gene end was trimmed by 9 bases and the J gene end by 0 bases; junction bases not matched to a gene: 10. The CDR3 contains 16 residues. Germline-derived CDR1 and CDR2 are MNHEY and SVGEGT. The CDR3: CASRSRGGVSTDTQYF. DNA of the CDR3: TGTGCCAGTAGGTCCCGCGGGGGGGTCAGCACAGATACGCAGTATTTT.

The CDR3 coding sequence is TGTGCCAGCAGTACCCGAGGGTACCAAGAGACCCAGTACTTC. Protein sequence: CASSTRGYQETQYF. The chain employs TRBV6-5 and TRBJ2-5; weak D call: TRBD2 (5 bases). Trimming removed 5 bases at V and 0 bases at J, with 10 bases between. In germline, CDR1 is MNHEY, CDR2 SVGAGI. The CDR3 contains 14 residues.

V gene TRBV5-1 combines with J gene TRBJ2-7; 7 bases map to TRBD1. The CDR3 is 14 residues long. Trimming took 0 bases from V and 5 from J; bases not matched to a gene: 5. CDR1 SGHRS and CDR2 YFSETQ come from the germline V gene. This CDR3 is CASSLVRGRDEQYF. As DNA, the CDR3 is TGCGCCAGCAGCTTGGTTAGGGGGCGAGACGAGCAGTACTTC. Filled out from reference TRBV5-1 and TRBJ2-7, the complete variable domain reads KAGVTQTPRYLIKTRGQQVTLSCSPISGHRSVSWYQQTPGQGLQFLFEYFSETQRNKGNFPGRFSGRQFSNSRSEMNVSTLELGDSALYLCASSLVRGRDEQYFGPGTRLTVT.

This clonotype was detected a few times. The V gene is TRBV12-3 or TRBV12-4, the J gene TRBJ2-7; D uncertain. The CDR3 has 15 residues. The ends were cut back, 1 base at V and 2 bases at J, with 12 bases in the middle. Written as DNA, the CDR3 is TGTGCCAGCAGTTTAGGCACCAGTTATACCTACGAGCAGTACTTC. This translates into CASSLGTSYTYEQYF.

In this sample, this clonotype turned up a few times. The gene calls are TRBV5-1 and TRBJ2-7, with 7 bases aligning to TRBD1. The junction had 6 bases not matched to a gene; V was cut back by 0 bases and J by 6 bases. The length of the CDR3 is 14 residues. Looked up from germline, CDR1 is SGHRS and CDR2 is YFSETQ. This CDR3 is CASSLGQGGLEQYF. In DNA, the CDR3 is TGCGCCAGCAGCTTGGGACAGGGTGGGCTCGAGCAGTACTTC.

This clonotype has a handful of counts. The chain has TRBV4-3 and TRBJ2-3; maybe TRBD2 (5 bases). CDR1 LGHNA and CDR2 YSLEER come from the germline V gene. The CDR3 is 15 amino acids. Between the trimmed V and J ends, which lost 0 bases and 5 bases, there was a span of 12 bases. The CDR3 reads CASSQDLRERDTQYF. DNA of the CDR3: TGCGCCAGCAGCCAAGACCTGAGGGAAAGAGATACGCAGTATTTT.

The rearrangement uses TRBV15 and TRBJ2-1, with D possibly TRBD1 on 5 matching bases. Germline V gene lookup returns CDR1 LNHNV and CDR2 YYDKDF (reference sequence). V lost 4 bases and J lost 7, with 8 bases in between. The CDR3 loop spans 12 amino acids. The CDR3 DNA reads TGTGCCACCAGCAACGCAGGGAATGAGCAGTTCTTC. It specifies CATSNAGNEQFF.

This clonotype was seen a handful of times. The V call is TRBV3-1, the J call TRBJ2-2; D is possibly TRBD1 (5 bases). The V and J ends lost 1 base and 7 bases respectively, with 10 bases between them. Per germline, CDR1 LGHDT and CDR2 YNNKEL (reference sequence). The CDR3 totals 14 residues. This CDR3 reads CASSQGGAGGELFF. The CDR3, as DNA: TGTGCCAGCAGCCAAGGGGGCGCCGGCGGGGAGCTGTTTTTT.

This clonotype turned up a few times. V is TRBV13 and J is TRBJ2-6, with 7 positions matching TRBD1. This CDR3 region has 15 residues. With V trimmed by 6 bases and J by 4 bases, 6 bases remained unmatched. Per germline, CDR1 PRHDT and CDR2 FYEKMQ (reference sequence). The CDR3 DNA follows: TGTGCCAGCAGGGAAACAGGGGTCGGGGCCAACGTCCTGACTTTC. Residues: CASRETGVGANVLTF.

The chain carries TRBV29-1 and TRBJ2-3, with D possibly TRBD2 on 5 matching bases. The CDR3 runs 13 residues. Trimming pared 7 bases from V and 4 bases from J, leaving 15 bases between. From germline, CDR1 is SQVTM and CDR2 ANQGSEA. The CDR3 is CSGSPGSADTQYF. The CDR3 nucleotides are TGCAGCGGGTCGCCGGGGAGCGCAGATACGCAGTATTTT.

This clonotype showed up just a few times. This rearrangement joins TRBV20-1 to TRBJ2-5, with a tentative D call TRBD2 (7 bases). Germline-derived CDR1 and CDR2 are DFQATT and SNEGSKA (reference sequence). This CDR3 spans 14 amino acids. Trimming pared 4 bases from V and 4 bases from J, leaving 16 bases between. The CDR3, as DNA: TGCAGTGCTATCGGGGCAGGGGAGGGAGAGACCCAGTACTTC. Protein sequence: CSAIGAGEGETQYF.

The chain carries TRBV12-3 or TRBV12-4 and TRBJ1-2; D is undetermined. This CDR3 is built from 14 residues. Trimming shortened V by 4 bases and J by 0 bases, and 9 bases separated the two germline ends. For the CDR3, the DNA is TGTGCCAGCAGTTGGCGGGCGGCTAACTATGGCTACACCTTC. It encodes CASSWRAANYGYTF.

The rearrangement links TRBV10-3 to TRBJ1-1, with D hard to call. This CDR3 is built from 13 residues. The ends were cut back, 4 bases at V and 1 base at J, with 7 bases in the middle. Germline-derived CDR1 and CDR2 are ENHRY and SYGVKD. The CDR3 sequence: CAISVDTNTEAFF. As DNA, the CDR3 is TGTGCCATCAGTGTCGACACGAACACTGAAGCTTTCTTT.